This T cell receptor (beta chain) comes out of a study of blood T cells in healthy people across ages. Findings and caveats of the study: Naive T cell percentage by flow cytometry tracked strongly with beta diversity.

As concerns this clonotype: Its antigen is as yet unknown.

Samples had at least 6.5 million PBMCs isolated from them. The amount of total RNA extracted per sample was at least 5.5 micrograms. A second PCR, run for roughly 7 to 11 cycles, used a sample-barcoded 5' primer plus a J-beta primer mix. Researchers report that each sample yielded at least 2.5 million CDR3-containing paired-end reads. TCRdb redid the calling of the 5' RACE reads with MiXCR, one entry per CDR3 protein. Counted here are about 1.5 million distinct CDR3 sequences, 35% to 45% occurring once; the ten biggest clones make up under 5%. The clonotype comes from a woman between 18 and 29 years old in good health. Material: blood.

The CDR3 region has the DNA TGTGCCAGCAGTAGAAGGGTAGAGGGTCAGCCCCAGCATTTT. Encoded protein: CASSRRVEGQPQHF. This sequence joins TRBV7-6 and TRBJ1-5; no firm D call. CDR3 size: 14 residues. Deletions cut 6 bases from V and 6 bases from J, with 15 bases between. Germline V gives CDR1 SGHVS, CDR2 FNYEAQ.